The 18 T cell receptor beta chains reported below all come from one sample, sequenced in a study of blood T cells in healthy people across ages. It was with a sample-barcoded 5' primer and a J-beta primer mix that a second PCR of roughly 6 to 12 cycles was run. From the 5' RACE reads, TCRdb called clonotypes with MiXCR, one entry per CDR3 protein. Of almost 550,000 distinct CDR3 sequences listed, less than 25% were seen once; the top ten hold less than 9%. These data were also reused for a study on T cells of mothers and their children.

Sequencing used blood. The receptors shown here come from a boy younger than 18 in good health.

The V and J genes are TRBV6-5 and TRBJ1-2; 7 bases are a match to TRBD1. Germline CDR1 MNHEY, CDR2 SVGAGI. CDR3 length equals 14 residues. V lost 5 bases to trimming and J lost 3 bases; unmatched junction nucleotides: 6. CDR3 in DNA: TGTGCCAGCAGTCCCAGACAGGGACACTATGGCTACACCTTC. This codes for CASSPRQGHYGYTF.

This chain joins TRBV7-2 and TRBJ2-1; 10 nucleotides agree with TRBD2. The J segment lost 8 bases and the V segment lost 2 bases, leaving 3 bases of the junction unmatched. Germline V gene sequence: CDR1 SGHTA, CDR2 FQGNSA. The CDR3 extends over 14 amino acids. The CDR3 DNA reads TGTGCCAGCAGCTTATGGCTAGCGGGGGATGAGCAGTTCTTC. It is translated as CASSLWLAGDEQFF.

A note on this clonotype: One end of the junction is discordant with germline, which a read error may explain. The rearrangement links TRBV12-3 or TRBV12-4 to TRBJ2-5; 7 bases fit TRBD2. This CDR3 region has 17 residues. This CDR3 reads CANSGKLGEGSRETQYF. The CDR3 DNA reads as TGTGCCAACAGTGGAAAATTAGGGGAGGGTTCACGAGAGACCCAGTACTTC.

This clonotype has only a few counts. The V and J genes are TRBV25-1 and TRBJ2-2, with D possibly TRBD1 on 6 matching bases. CDR1 MGHDK and CDR2 SYGVNS come from the germline V gene. V was pared by 4 bases and J by 7 bases, with 10 bases between. The length of the CDR3 is 13 residues. The CDR3 loop is CASSGGGHGELFF. The CDR3, as DNA: TGTGCCAGCAGTGGAGGGGGTCACGGGGAGCTGTTTTTT.

The rearrangement links TRBV29-1 to TRBJ2-5, with 7 bases identical to TRBD1. The J call could be wrong; TRBJ2-7 is a better fit for the DNA end. This CDR3 has 14 residues. CDR1 SQVTM and CDR2 ANQGSEA come from the germline V gene. CDR3 loop: CSVEKTGNSYEQYF. In nucleotides, the CDR3 is TGCAGCGTTGAGAAGACAGGGAATTCCTACGAGCAGTACTTC.

This clonotype has a handful of counts. The V and J genes are TRBV7-8 and TRBJ2-4, with D uncertain. This CDR3 has 17 residues. Germline V CDR1 and CDR2: SGHVS, FQNEAQ. V lost 5 bases and J 1 base, leaving 18 bases between the germline ends. CDR3 bases: TGTGCCAGCAGCCCCGAAGGCTCCTACGTGGCCAAAAACATTCAGTACTTC. Encoded protein: CASSPEGSYVAKNIQYF. Full variable domain (rest looked up from reference TRBV7-8 and TRBJ2-4): GAGVSQSPRYKVAKRGQDVALRCDPISGHVSLFWYQQALGQGPEFLTYFQNEAQLDKSGLPSDRFFAERPEGSVSTLKIQRTQQEDSAVYLCASSPEGSYVAKNIQYFGAGTRLSVL.

A few counts support this clonotype. The chain joins TRBV28 to TRBJ2-7; 9 positions agree with TRBD1. Losses at the gene ends were 5 bases for V and 2 bases for J; bases not matched to a gene: 4. This CDR3 comprises 14 residues. Germline V CDR1 and CDR2: MDHEN, SYDVKM. The CDR3 DNA sequence: TGTGCCAGCAGTCGACAGGGGGTACCCTACGAGCAGTACTTC. This encodes CASSRQGVPYEQYF.

The chain is built from TRBV5-6 and TRBJ2-3; D perhaps matches TRBD2 (5 bases). The CDR3 runs 15 residues. V was pared by 0 bases and J by 2 bases, with 10 bases between. Germline CDR1 is SGHDT and CDR2 is YYEEEE. The CDR3 spells CASSLGLLLTDTQYF. In DNA, the CDR3 is TGTGCCAGCAGCTTGGGACTACTGCTCACAGATACGCAGTATTTT.

This clonotype was counted once. This may stem from a read error, because a much larger clone lies one nucleotide away. This chain joins TRBV30 and TRBJ2-5; D might be TRBD1 (5 bases). Germline V lookup: CDR1 GTSNPN, CDR2 SVGIG (reference sequence). This CDR3 has 13 amino acids. This chain's CDR3 is CARRRGSEETQYF. As DNA, the CDR3 is TGTGCCCGGAGAAGGGGATCGGAAGAGACCCAGTACTTC. Full variable domain (rest looked up from reference TRBV30 and TRBJ2-5): SQTIHQWPATLVQPVGSPLSLECTVEGTSNPNLYWYRQAAGRGLQLLFYSVGIGQISSEVPQNLSASRPQDRQFILSSKKLLLSDSGFYLCARRRGSEETQYFGPGTRLLVL.

The rearrangement uses TRBV20-1 and TRBJ2-1, with 8 bases identical to TRBD1. CDR3 length: 13 residues. Looked up from germline, CDR1 is DFQATT and CDR2 is SNEGSKA (reference sequence). The chain's CDR3 is CSSGRQGSNEQFF. CDR3 bases: TGCAGCTCTGGGAGACAGGGGTCCAATGAGCAGTTCTTC.

This clonotype came up many times. The chain has TRBV6-2 or TRBV6-3 and TRBJ2-2, with D unresolved. Per germline, CDR1 MNHEY and CDR2 SVGEGT. This CDR3 contains 16 residues. V lost 7 bases, J lost 4 bases, and 19 bases lay in between. The CDR3: CASIQRSGNPTGELFF. CDR3 nucleotide sequence: TGTGCCAGCATCCAAAGATCCGGCAACCCCACCGGGGAGCTGTTTTTT.

J is TRBJ2-5 and V is TRBV4-1; D is unclear. Per germline, CDR1 MGHRA and CDR2 YSYEKL. The CDR3 extends over 14 amino acids. The V end lost 1 base, the J end lost 3 bases, and 9 bases lay between the germline ends. The CDR3 protein is CASSQGPTEETQYF. DNA for the CDR3: TGCGCCAGCAGCCAAGGACCAACCGAAGAGACCCAGTACTTC.

The gene calls are TRBV7-9 and TRBJ2-3; the D gene is possibly TRBD1 (6 bases). CDR1 and CDR2 (germline): SEHNR, FQNEAQ (reference sequence). V was shortened by 1 base and J by 1 base, with 12 bases between the two germline ends. This CDR3 region has 16 residues. CDR3 amino acids: CASSLGSRGGTDTQYF. The CDR3 region has the DNA TGTGCCAGCAGCTTAGGCAGCAGGGGTGGCACAGATACGCAGTATTTT.

The chain couples TRBV4-1 to TRBJ2-7; perhaps TRBD2 as D (6 bases). V was clipped by 4 bases and J by 5 bases, with 15 bases between them. The CDR3 sequence is 14 residues long. CDR1 MGHRA and CDR2 YSYEKL come from the germline V gene. CDR3 protein: CASSPLATADEQYF. CDR3 sequence (DNA): TGCGCCAGCAGCCCCCTAGCGACGGCAGACGAGCAGTACTTC.

The chain employs TRBV5-1 and TRBJ2-7; 7 bases are shared with TRBD1. This CDR3 contains 14 residues. The junction had 7 bases not matched to a gene; V was cut back by 4 bases and J by 3 bases. CDR1 and CDR2 from the germline V gene are SGHRS and YFSETQ. The CDR3 loop reads CASSVGTDIYEQYF. The CDR3 DNA follows: TGCGCCAGCAGCGTCGGGACAGATATCTACGAGCAGTACTTC.

The chain joins TRBV20-1 to TRBJ2-7; the match to TRBD1 covers 7 bases. CDR3 size: 12 residues. Germline CDR1 reads DFQATT; CDR2 reads SNEGSKA (reference sequence). CDR3 sequence (DNA): TGCAGCGCGACGACAGGGCCCTACGAGCAGTACTTC. The encoded protein is CSATTGPYEQYF.

Only a few counts were recorded for this clonotype. The genes are TRBV19 and TRBJ2-3; the match to TRBD2 covers 7 bases. CDR1 is LNHDA and CDR2 is SQIVND in the germline V gene (reference sequence). The trim removed 0 bases at V and 2 bases at J, leaving 8 bases unmatched. The CDR3 runs 17 residues. Here the CDR3 reads CASSIDHLAAITDTQYF. CDR3 sequence (DNA): TGTGCCAGTAGTATAGATCACCTAGCGGCCATCACAGATACGCAGTATTTT.

The rearrangement uses TRBV6-2 or TRBV6-3 and TRBJ2-7; TRBD1 matches at 7 bases. In germline, CDR1 is MNHEY, CDR2 SVGEGT. CDR3 size: 12 residues. V lost 6 bases, J lost 3 bases, and 2 bases stayed unmatched. The CDR3 spells CASRDRNYEQYF. The CDR3 DNA reads TGTGCCAGCAGGGACAGGAACTACGAGCAGTACTTC.